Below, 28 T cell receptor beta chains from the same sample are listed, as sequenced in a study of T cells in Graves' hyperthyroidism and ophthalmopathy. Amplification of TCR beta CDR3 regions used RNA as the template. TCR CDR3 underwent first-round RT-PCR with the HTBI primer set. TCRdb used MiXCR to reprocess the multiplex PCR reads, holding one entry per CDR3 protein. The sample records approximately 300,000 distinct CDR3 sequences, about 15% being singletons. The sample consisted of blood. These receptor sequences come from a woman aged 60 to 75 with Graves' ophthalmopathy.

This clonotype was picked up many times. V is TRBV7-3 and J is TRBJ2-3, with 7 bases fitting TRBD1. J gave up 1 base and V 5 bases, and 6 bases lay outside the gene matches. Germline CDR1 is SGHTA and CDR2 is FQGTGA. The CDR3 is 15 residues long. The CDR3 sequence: CASSPDRARTDTQYF. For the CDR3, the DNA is TGTGCCAGCAGCCCTGACAGGGCCCGCACAGATACGCAGTATTTT.

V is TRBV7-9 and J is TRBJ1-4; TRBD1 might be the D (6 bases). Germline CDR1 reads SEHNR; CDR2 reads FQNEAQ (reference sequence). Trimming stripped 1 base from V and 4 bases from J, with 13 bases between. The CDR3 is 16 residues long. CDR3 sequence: CASSLGDNPFNEKLFF. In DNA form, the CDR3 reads TGTGCCAGCAGCTTAGGGGACAACCCATTTAATGAAAAACTGTTTTTT. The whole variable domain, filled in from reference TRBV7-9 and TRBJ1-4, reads DTGVSQNPRHKITKRGQNVTFRCDPISEHNRLYWYRQTLGQGPEFLTYFQNEAQLEKSRLLSDRFSAERPKGSFSTLEIQRTEQGDSAMYLCASSLGDNPFNEKLFFGSGTQLSVL.

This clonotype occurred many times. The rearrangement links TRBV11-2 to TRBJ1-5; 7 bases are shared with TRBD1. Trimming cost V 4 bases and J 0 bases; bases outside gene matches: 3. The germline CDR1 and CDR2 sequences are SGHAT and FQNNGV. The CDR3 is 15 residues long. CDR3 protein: CASSSGQSSNQPQHF. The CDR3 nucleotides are TGTGCCAGCAGCTCGGGACAGTCTAGCAATCAGCCCCAGCATTTT.

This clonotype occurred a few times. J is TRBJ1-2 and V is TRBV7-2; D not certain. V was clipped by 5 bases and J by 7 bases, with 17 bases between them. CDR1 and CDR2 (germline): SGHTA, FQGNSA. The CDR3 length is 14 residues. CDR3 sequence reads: CASSPYSGVVGYTF. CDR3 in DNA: TGTGCCAGCAGCCCTTACTCCGGTGTTGTTGGCTACACCTTC.

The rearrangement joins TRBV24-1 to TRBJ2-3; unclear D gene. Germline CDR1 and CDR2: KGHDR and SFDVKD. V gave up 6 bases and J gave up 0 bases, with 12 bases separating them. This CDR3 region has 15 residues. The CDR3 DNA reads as TGTGCCACCAGTCCCCCAGAGCTTAGCACAGATACGCAGTATTTT. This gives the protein CATSPPELSTDTQYF.

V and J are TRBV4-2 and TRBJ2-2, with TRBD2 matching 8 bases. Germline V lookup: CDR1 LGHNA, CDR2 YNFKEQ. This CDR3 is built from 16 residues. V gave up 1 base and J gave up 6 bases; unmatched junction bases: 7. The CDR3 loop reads CASSQGRTSTAGELFF. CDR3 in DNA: TGTGCCAGCAGCCAAGGGAGGACTAGCACGGCCGGGGAGCTGTTTTTT.

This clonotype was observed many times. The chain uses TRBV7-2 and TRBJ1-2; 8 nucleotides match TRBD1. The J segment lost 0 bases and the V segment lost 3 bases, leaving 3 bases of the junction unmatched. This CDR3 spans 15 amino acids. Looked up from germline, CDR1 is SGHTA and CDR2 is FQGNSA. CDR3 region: CASSFGQGANYGYTF. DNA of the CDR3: TGTGCCAGCAGCTTTGGACAGGGAGCTAACTATGGCTACACCTTC.

The chain's CDR3 is CASSLPRTSGSRYEQYF. The CDR3 DNA follows: TGTGCCAGCAGTTTACCCCGGACTAGCGGGAGTAGGTACGAGCAGTACTTC. The chain recombines TRBV28 with TRBJ2-7; TRBD2 matches 13 bases. From germline, CDR1 is MDHEN and CDR2 SYDVKM. This CDR3 has 17 amino acids. Trimming cost V 2 bases and J 4 bases; bases outside gene matches: 8.

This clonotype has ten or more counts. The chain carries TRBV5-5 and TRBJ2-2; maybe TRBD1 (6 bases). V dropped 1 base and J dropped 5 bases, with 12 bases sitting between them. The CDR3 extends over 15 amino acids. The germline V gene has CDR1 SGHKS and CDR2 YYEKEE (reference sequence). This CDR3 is CASSLFRGRTGELFF. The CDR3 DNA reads TGTGCCAGCAGCTTGTTCAGGGGTCGGACCGGGGAGCTGTTTTTT.

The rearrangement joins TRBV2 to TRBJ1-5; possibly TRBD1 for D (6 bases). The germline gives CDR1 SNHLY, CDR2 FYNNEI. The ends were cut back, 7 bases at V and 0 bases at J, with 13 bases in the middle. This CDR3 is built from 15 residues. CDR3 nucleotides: TGTGCCAGCACTCCCGGGGACACTAGCAATCAGCCCCAGCATTTT. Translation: CASTPGDTSNQPQHF.

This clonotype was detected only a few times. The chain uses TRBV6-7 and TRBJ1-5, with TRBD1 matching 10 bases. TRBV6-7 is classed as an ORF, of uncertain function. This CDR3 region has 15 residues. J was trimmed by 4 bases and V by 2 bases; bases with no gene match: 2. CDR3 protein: CASSYPGQGNQPQHF. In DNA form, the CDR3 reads TGTGCCAGCAGTTACCCGGGACAGGGGAATCAGCCCCAGCATTTT.

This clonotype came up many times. The CDR3 region has the DNA TGCGCCAGCAGCTTGGCCGGGACACCGGGCGAAAAACTGTTTTTT. The encoded protein is CASSLAGTPGEKLFF. The rearrangement uses TRBV5-1 and TRBJ1-4, with D perhaps matching TRBD1 (6 bases). Germline V CDR1 and CDR2: SGHRS, YFSETQ. V was clipped by 0 bases and J by 8 bases, with 14 bases between them. This CDR3 has 15 amino acids.

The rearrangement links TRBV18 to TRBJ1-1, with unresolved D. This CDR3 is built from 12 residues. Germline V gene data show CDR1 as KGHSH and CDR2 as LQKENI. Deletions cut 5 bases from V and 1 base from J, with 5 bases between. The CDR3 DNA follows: TGTGCCAGCTCAGCTCAGAACACTGAAGCTTTCTTT. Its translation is CASSAQNTEAFF.

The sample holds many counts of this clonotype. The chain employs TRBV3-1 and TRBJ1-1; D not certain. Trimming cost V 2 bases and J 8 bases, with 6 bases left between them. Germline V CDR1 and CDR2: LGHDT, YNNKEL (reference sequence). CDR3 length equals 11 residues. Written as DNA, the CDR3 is TGTGCCAGCAGCCAACAAAAAGAAGCTTTCTTT. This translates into CASSQQKEAFF.

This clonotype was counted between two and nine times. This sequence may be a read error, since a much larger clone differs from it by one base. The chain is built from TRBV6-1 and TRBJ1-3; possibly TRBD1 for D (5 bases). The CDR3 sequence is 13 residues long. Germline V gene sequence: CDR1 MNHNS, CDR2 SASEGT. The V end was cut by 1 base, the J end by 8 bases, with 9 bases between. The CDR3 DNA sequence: TGTGCCAGCAGTGAAGTAGGGGCGGACACCATATATTTT. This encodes CASSEVGADTIYF.

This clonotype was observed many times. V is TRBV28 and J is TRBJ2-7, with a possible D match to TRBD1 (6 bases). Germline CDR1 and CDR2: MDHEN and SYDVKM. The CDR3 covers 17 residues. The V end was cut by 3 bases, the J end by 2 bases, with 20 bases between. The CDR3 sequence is CASSFGSTDRRPYEQYF. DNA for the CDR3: TGTGCCAGCAGTTTTGGTTCAACCGACAGGCGACCCTACGAGCAGTACTTC.

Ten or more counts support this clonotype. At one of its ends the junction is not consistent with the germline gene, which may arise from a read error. CDR3 region: CASSLAGYTDTQYF. Written as DNA, the CDR3 is TGTGCCAGCAGCCTAGCGGGGTACACAGATACGCAGTATTTT. The rearrangement links TRBV7-2 to TRBJ2-3, with 9 bases fitting TRBD2. Per the germline V gene, CDR1 is SGHTA and CDR2 is FQGNSA. The CDR3 covers 14 residues.

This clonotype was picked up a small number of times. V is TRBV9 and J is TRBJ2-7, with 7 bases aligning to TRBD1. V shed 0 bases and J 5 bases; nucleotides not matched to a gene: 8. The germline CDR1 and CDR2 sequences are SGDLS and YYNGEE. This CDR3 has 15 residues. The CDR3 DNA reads TGTGCCAGCAGCGTAGCCCCGGACAGGCACCACGAGCAGTACTTC. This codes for CASSVAPDRHHEQYF. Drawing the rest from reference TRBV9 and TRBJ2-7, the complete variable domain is DSGVTQTPKHLITATGQRVTLRCSPRSGDLSVYWYQQSLDQGLQFLIQYYNGEERAKGNILERFSAQQFPDLHSELNLSSLELGDSALYFCASSVAPDRHHEQYFGPGTRLTVT.

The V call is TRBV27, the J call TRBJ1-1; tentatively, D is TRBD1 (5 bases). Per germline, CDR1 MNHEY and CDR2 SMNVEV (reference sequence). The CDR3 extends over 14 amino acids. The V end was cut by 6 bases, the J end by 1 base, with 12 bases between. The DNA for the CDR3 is TGTGCCAGCAGAATGGGCAGGGAGAACACTGAAGCTTTCTTT. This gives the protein CASRMGRENTEAFF.

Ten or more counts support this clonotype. CDR3 loop: CASSLTSFTDTQYF. The DNA of the CDR3 is TGTGCCAGCAGTTTAACCTCGTTCACAGATACGCAGTATTTT. The genes are TRBV28 and TRBJ2-3; no clear D gene. The CDR3 spans 14 residues. Trimming shortened V by 2 bases and J by 2 bases, and 8 bases separated the two germline ends. CDR1 is MDHEN and CDR2 is SYDVKM in the germline V gene.

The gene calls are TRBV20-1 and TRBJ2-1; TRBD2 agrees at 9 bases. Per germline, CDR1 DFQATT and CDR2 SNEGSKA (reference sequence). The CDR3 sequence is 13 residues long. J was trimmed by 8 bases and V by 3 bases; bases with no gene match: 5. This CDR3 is CSASWLAGYEQFF. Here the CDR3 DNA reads TGCAGTGCTAGTTGGCTAGCGGGATATGAGCAGTTCTTC.

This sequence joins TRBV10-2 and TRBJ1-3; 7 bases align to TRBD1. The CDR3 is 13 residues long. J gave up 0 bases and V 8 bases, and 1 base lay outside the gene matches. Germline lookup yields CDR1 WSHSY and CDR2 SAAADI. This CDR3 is CASGTVSGNTIYF. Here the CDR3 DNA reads TGCGCCAGCGGGACAGTCTCTGGAAACACCATATATTTT.

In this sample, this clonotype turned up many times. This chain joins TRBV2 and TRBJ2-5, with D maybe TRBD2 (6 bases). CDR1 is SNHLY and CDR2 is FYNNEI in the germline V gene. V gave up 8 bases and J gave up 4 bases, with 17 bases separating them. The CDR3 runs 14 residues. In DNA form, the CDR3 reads TGTGCCAGCGAGATAAGGTTGGAGGGAGAGACCCAGTACTTC. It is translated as CASEIRLEGETQYF.

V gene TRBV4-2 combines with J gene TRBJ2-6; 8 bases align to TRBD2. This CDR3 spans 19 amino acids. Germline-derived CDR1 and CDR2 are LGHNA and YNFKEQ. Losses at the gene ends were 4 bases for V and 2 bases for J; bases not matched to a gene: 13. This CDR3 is CASSPFAGGAGAGANVLTF. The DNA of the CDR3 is TGTGCCAGCAGCCCCTTTGCGGGGGGCGCCGGCGCTGGGGCCAACGTCCTGACTTTC.

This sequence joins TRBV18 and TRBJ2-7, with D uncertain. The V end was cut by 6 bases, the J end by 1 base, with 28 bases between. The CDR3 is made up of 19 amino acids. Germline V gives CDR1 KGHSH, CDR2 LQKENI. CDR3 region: CASSHQFYQVVVGSYEQYF. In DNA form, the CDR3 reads TGTGCCAGCTCCCACCAGTTTTATCAAGTTGTGGTGGGGTCCTACGAGCAGTACTTC.

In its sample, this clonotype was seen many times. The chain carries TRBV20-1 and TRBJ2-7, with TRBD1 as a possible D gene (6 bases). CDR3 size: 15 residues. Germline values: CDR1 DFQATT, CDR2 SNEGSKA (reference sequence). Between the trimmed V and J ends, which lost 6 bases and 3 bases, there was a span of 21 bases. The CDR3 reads CSASNEATGSYEQYF. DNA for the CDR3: TGCAGTGCCTCCAACGAGGCTACAGGGAGCTACGAGCAGTACTTC.

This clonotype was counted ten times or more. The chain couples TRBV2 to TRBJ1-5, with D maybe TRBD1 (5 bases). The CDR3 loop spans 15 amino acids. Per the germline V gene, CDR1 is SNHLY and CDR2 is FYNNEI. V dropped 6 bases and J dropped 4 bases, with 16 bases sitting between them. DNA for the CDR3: TGTGCCAGCAGCGGGGGGAGGGTTGGAAATCAGCCCCAGCATTTT. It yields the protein CASSGGRVGNQPQHF.

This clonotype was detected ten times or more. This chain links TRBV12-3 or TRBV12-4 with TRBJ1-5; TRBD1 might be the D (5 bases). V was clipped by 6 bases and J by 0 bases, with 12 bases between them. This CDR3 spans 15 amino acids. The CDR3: CASSLEGHSNQPQHF. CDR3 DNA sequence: TGTGCCAGCAGCCTAGAGGGGCATAGCAATCAGCCCCAGCATTTT.